This is a list of T cell receptor beta chains from one sample in a study of glioma-infiltrating T cells after dendritic cell vaccination. Only in-frame clones appear in the TCRdb table, and some are missing; sequencing was by immunoSEQ multiplex PCR. This table holds roughly 82,000 clones, about 90% found once. The sample was blood, taken before dendritic cell vaccination. These receptors were obtained from a human donor with glioblastoma. Both conserved end residues are part of each CDR3. The D gene is left open where the match is weak.

d_gene,v_gene,CDR3aa
TRBD1,TRBV7-2,CASSPPGTGRIRGYTF
TRBD1,TRBV7-8,CASRLQGDTEAFF
-,TRBV21-1,CASSKPGQGGTEAFF
-,TRBV21-1,CASPMGQTHSSSYNEQFF
TRBD2,TRBV2,CASTRMVAGGSLQEQYF
-,TRBV29-1,CSVADTQYF
-,TRBV19,CASSIWRDVAGNTIYF
-,TRBV2,CASKARQHGTYGYTF
TRBD1,TRBV6-5,CASAVTGASGYTF
-,TRBV7-8,CASSSRGFMNTEAFF
-,TRBV19,CASQGSYEQYF
-,TRBV11-3,CASSSDKSSYNEQFF
TRBD1,TRBV5-1,CASSSGQGANTGELFF
-,TRBV6-1,CARMDTMNTEAFF
-,TRBV5-1,CASSSKRGGIQETQYF
-,TRBV6-6,CASSLRSGGRGYTF
TRBD1,TRBV29-1,CSAGQGSNQPQHF
-,TRBV9,CASSPRFSGANVLTF
TRBD2,TRBV6-1,CASSEASGSSGSGEQYF
TRBD2,TRBV27,CASNKTGTSGRYEQFF
TRBD2,TRBV5-1,CASSLGGGSDEQYF
TRBD1,TRBV2,CASRTDRAVNQPQHF
TRBD1,TRBV5-1,CASSWGDRAYEQFF
-,TRBV19,CASSPPGRGRGAEAFF
TRBD1,TRBV6-1,CASRGYRGTGYTF
-,TRBV27,CASSLSQGTEQFF
TRBD2,TRBV5-4,CASSRSGGQAQETQYF
-,TRBV2,CASRERTADSNQPQHF
-,TRBV29-1,CSVEDQKGRSGRQYF
-,TRBV7-6,CASSNEKGEGTDTQYF
-,TRBV15,CATSREAGVSYEQYF
TRBD1,TRBV6-6,CASSLQGAPGANVLTF
TRBD1,TRBV5-1,CASSAGTGEAFF
-,TRBV5-4,CASSPTGEGETQYF
-,TRBV19,CASSLGRGYNEQFF